Reported below is one TCR beta chain. Its target is unknown. These data belong to a study of cytomegalovirus exposure and HLA in healthy donors. Notes on the study in general: Earlier results showed most TCR beta V segments being productive about 87% or about 30% of the time. In a later analysis, TCR beta V- and J-gene trimming showed a link to a missense DCLRE1C variant.

The ends lost 5 bases at V and 12 bases at J; junction bases unmatched: 12. Germline V gene sequence: CDR1 SEHNR, CDR2 FQNEAQ (reference sequence). The CDR3 extends over 13 amino acids. The study ran its PCR with 60 Vbeta and 13 Jbeta primers. TCRdb's table, derived via immunoSEQ multiplex PCR, lists solely in-frame clones and lacks some. The repertoire holds some 150,000 clones, around 80% seen once, with around 2% in the top ten. The sequenced material came from PBMCs. This chain connects TRBV7-9 to TRBJ1-2, with 7 bases lining up with TRBD1. This clonotype was sampled from a woman aged 40 to 50 in good health and CMV-seronegative. CDR3 in DNA: TGTGCCAGCAGCCCCCAGGGGGGCGGTCATAACACCTTC. The encoded protein is CASSPQGGGHNTF.